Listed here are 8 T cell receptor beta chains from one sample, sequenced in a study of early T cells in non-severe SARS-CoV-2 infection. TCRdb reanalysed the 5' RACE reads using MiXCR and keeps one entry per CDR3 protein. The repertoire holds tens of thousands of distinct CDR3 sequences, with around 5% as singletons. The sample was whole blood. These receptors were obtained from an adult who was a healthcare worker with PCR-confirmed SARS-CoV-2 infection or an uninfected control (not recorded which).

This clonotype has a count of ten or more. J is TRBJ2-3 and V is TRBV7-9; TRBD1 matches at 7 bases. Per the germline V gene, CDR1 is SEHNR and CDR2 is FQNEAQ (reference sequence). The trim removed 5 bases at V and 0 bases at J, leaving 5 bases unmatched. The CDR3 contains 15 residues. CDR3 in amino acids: CASSRDRPSTDTQYF. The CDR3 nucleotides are TGTGCCAGCAGCCGGGACAGACCTAGCACAGATACGCAGTATTTT. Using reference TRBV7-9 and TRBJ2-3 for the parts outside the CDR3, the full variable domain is DTGVSQNPRHKITKRGQNVTFRCDPISEHNRLYWYRQTLGQGPEFLTYFQNEAQLEKSRLLSDRFSAERPKGSFSTLEIQRTEQGDSAMYLCASSRDRPSTDTQYFGPGTRLTVL.

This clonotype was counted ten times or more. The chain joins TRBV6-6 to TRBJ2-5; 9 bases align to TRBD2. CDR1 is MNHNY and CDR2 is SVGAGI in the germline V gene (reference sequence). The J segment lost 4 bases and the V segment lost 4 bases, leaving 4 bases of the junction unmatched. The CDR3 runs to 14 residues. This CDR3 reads CASSSRTSVETQYF. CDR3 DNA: TGTGCCAGCAGTTCCCGGACTAGCGTAGAGACCCAGTACTTC.

The DNA for the CDR3 is TGTGCCAGCAGCTCGGACAGGGTGGCGAACATTCAGTACTTC. Residues: CASSSDRVANIQYF. This sequence joins TRBV5-8 and TRBJ2-4, with TRBD1 matching 8 bases. V was clipped by 3 bases and J by 7 bases; unmatched bases: 6. CDR1 and CDR2 from the germline V gene are SGHTS and YDEGEE. There are 14 residues in the CDR3.

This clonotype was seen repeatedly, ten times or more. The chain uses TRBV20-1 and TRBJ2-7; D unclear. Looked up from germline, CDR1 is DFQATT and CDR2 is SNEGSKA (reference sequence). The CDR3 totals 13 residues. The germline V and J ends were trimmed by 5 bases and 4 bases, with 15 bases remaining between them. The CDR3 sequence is CSAERQTSYEQYF. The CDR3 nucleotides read TGCAGTGCTGAGAGACAAACCTCTTACGAGCAGTACTTC.

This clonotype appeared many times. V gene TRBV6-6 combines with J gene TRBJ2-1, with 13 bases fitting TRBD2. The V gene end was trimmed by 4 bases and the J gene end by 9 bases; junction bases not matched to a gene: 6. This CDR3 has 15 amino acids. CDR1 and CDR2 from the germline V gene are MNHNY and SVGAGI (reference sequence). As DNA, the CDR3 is TGTGCCAGCAGTTCCGACAGACTAGCGGGGGGTGAGCAGTTCTTC. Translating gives CASSSDRLAGGEQFF.

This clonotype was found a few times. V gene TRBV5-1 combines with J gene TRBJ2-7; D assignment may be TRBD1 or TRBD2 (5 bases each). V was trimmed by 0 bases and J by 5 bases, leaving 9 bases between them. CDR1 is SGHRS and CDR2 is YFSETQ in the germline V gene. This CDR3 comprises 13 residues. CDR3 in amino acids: CASSLAWGNEQYF. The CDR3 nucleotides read TGCGCCAGCAGCTTGGCCTGGGGGAACGAGCAGTACTTC.

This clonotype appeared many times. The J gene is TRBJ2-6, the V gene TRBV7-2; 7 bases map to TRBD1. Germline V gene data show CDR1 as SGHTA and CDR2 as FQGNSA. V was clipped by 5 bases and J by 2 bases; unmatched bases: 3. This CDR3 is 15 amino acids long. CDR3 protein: CASSPDRAGANVLTF. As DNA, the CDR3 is TGTGCCAGCAGCCCAGACAGGGCTGGGGCCAACGTCCTGACTTTC.

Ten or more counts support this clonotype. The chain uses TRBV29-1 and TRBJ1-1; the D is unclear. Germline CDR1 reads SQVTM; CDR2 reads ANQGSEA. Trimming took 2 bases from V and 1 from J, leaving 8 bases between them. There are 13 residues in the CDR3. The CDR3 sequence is CSVEMAENTEAFF. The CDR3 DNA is TGCAGCGTTGAAATGGCAGAGAACACTGAAGCTTTCTTT.